These 27 T cell receptor beta chains came from one sample sequenced in a study of T cells in Graves' hyperthyroidism and ophthalmopathy (dated by TCRdb to the late 2010s). Receptor amplification or capture employed multiplex PCR. Sequenced using an Illumina HiSeq 2000. The TCR beta CDR3 regions were amplified from RNA transcripts. The TCR CDR3 was subjected to a first round of RT-PCR using the HTBI primer set and the Qiagen OneStep RT-PCR kit. Through fastp at Q25 and MiXCR, TCRdb rebuilt clones from the public reads, retaining in-frame beta chains. Every distinct CDR3 protein forms one entry, paired with its most common genes and DNA. The sample table lists over 150,000 distinct CDR3 sequences, about 18% of them with a count of one. 25% to 30% of the sample is held by the ten biggest clonotypes. The sequenced material came from blood. These receptors all stem from a woman aged 45-59 years with Graves' hyperthyroidism.

This clonotype was seen repeatedly, ten times or more. The rearrangement links TRBV28 to TRBJ1-1, with D hard to call. The CDR3 is 15 amino acids. The V and J ends lost 2 bases and 3 bases respectively, with 13 bases between them. Germline CDR1 and CDR2: MDHEN and SYDVKM. Here the CDR3 reads CASSLRAYYDTEAFF. CDR3 coding DNA: TGTGCCAGCAGTTTAAGGGCCTATTACGACACTGAAGCTTTCTTT.

This clonotype was recorded many times. This rearrangement joins TRBV18 to TRBJ2-7; D is perhaps TRBD1 (6 bases). V was pared by 1 base and J by 2 bases, with 9 bases between. The CDR3 is made up of 14 amino acids. Per germline, CDR1 KGHSH and CDR2 LQKENI. This CDR3 is CASSPRDTAYEQYF. Here the CDR3 DNA reads TGTGCCAGCTCACCACGGGACACAGCCTACGAGCAGTACTTC.

Here the CDR3 reads CASSAPVGAANTGELFF. The CDR3 coding sequence is TGTGCCAGCAGTGCGCCCGTAGGGGCGGCGAACACCGGGGAGCTGTTTTTT. The chain joins TRBV6-1 to TRBJ2-2, with a tentative D call TRBD1 (5 bases). Trimming removed 4 bases at V and 0 bases at J, with 15 bases between. The length of the CDR3 is 17 residues. From germline, CDR1 is MNHNS and CDR2 SASEGT.

At least ten counts were recorded for this clonotype. The chain carries TRBV7-9 and TRBJ1-6; D not resolved. The CDR3 spans 15 residues. V was cut by 2 bases and J by 7 bases, with 12 bases left in between. Germline CDR1 is SEHNR and CDR2 is FQNEAQ (reference sequence). Here the CDR3 reads CASSLSREINSPLHF. CDR3 in DNA: TGTGCCAGCAGCTTAAGTAGGGAGATCAATTCACCCCTCCACTTT.

This clonotype was counted many times. The genes are TRBV7-2 and TRBJ1-6, with D possibly matching TRBD1 (6 bases). Germline values: CDR1 SGHTA, CDR2 FQGNSA. The V gene lost 1 base and the J gene lost 2 bases, with 18 bases spanning the gap. The CDR3 consists of 19 residues. In DNA form, the CDR3 reads TGTGCCAGCAGCTTAGAATCTTCACAGGGATGGACCTATAATTCACCCCTCCACTTT. Residues: CASSLESSQGWTYNSPLHF. The full variable domain, its missing parts supplied by reference TRBV7-2 and TRBJ1-6, is GAGVSQSPSNKVTEKGKDVELRCDPISGHTALYWYRQSLGQGLEFLIYFQGNSAPDKSGLPSDRFSAERTGGSVSTLTIQRTQQEDSAVYLCASSLESSQGWTYNSPLHFGNGTRLTVT.

The table lists this clonotype with many counts. The V and J genes are TRBV5-4 and TRBJ1-1; D unclear. V shed 0 bases and J shed 0 bases, with 3 bases lying between them. The CDR3 has 13 amino acids. The germline V gene encodes CDR1 SGHNT and CDR2 YYREEE (reference sequence). The CDR3 bases are TGTGCCAGCAGCTTGGAGCTGAACACTGAAGCTTTCTTT. Translated, it gives CASSLELNTEAFF.

V gene TRBV24-1 combines with J gene TRBJ2-1; TRBD1 aligns across 7 bases. Trimming took 2 bases from V and 12 from J; bases not matched to a gene: 3. This CDR3 spans 12 amino acids. Per the germline V gene, CDR1 is KGHDR and CDR2 is SFDVKD. In nucleotides, the CDR3 is TGTGCCACCAGTGATTACCGGGACAGGCAGTTCTTC. Its translation is CATSDYRDRQFF.

This clonotype has at least ten counts. The chain recombines TRBV5-1 with TRBJ1-2; D perhaps matches TRBD1 (6 bases). V shed 1 base and J shed 8 bases, with 15 bases lying between them. This CDR3 spans 14 amino acids. Germline CDR1 SGHRS, CDR2 YFSETQ. In DNA, the CDR3 is TGCGCCAGCAGCTTGACGGACAGCGTTCGGGGCTACACCTTC. Protein product: CASSLTDSVRGYTF. Full variable domain (remainder filled in from reference TRBV5-1 and TRBJ1-2): KAGVTQTPRYLIKTRGQQVTLSCSPISGHRSVSWYQQTPGQGLQFLFEYFSETQRNKGNFPGRFSGRQFSNSRSEMNVSTLELGDSALYLCASSLTDSVRGYTFGSGTRLTVV.

This clonotype has a count of ten or more. V gene TRBV13 combines with J gene TRBJ1-2; 7 nucleotides align to TRBD1. V was clipped by 0 bases and J by 4 bases; unmatched bases: 8. The CDR3 has 16 residues. Germline V CDR1 and CDR2: PRHDT, FYEKMQ (reference sequence). The CDR3, as DNA: TGTGCCAGCAGCTTAGGCCTTGAGACAGGGATCTATGGCTACACCTTC. This codes for CASSLGLETGIYGYTF.

The chain joins TRBV12-3 or TRBV12-4 to TRBJ2-1; 7 nucleotides align to TRBD2. Trimming removed 1 base from V and 1 base from J; junction bases left unmatched: 4. The CDR3 extends over 16 amino acids. The CDR3 region has the DNA TGTGCCAGCAGTTTAGAGCTAGCGGCATCCTACAATGAGCAGTTCTTC. Residues: CASSLELAASYNEQFF.

This clonotype was seen repeatedly, ten times or more. The chain is built from TRBV11-2 and TRBJ2-1; TRBD1 aligns across 12 bases. J gave up 7 bases and V 8 bases, and 12 bases lay outside the gene matches. Per germline, CDR1 SGHAT and CDR2 FQNNGV. This CDR3 contains 16 residues. The CDR3 nucleotides read TGTGCCAGCCGGGGACAGGGGGCCGTCGGGGGGAATGAGCAGTTCTTC. Protein: CASRGQGAVGGNEQFF. Drawing the rest from reference TRBV11-2 and TRBJ2-1, the complete variable domain is EAGVAQSPRYKIIEKRQSVAFWCNPISGHATLYWYQQILGQGPKLLIQFQNNGVVDDSQLPKDRFSAERLKGVDSTLKIQPAKLEDSAVYLCASRGQGAVGGNEQFFGPGTRLTVL.

The chain is built from TRBV12-3 or TRBV12-4 and TRBJ1-1; D might be TRBD1 (5 bases). V lost 8 bases, J lost 1 base, and 17 bases lay in between. This CDR3 comprises 15 residues. The CDR3 region is CASLGQPGRNTEAFF. As DNA, the CDR3 is TGTGCCAGCCTAGGGCAGCCAGGGAGGAACACTGAAGCTTTCTTT.

The genes are TRBV27 and TRBJ2-7, with TRBD1 identical over 9 bases. V dropped 6 bases and J dropped 4; count of bases not matched to a gene: 4. Germline values: CDR1 MNHEY, CDR2 SMNVEV (reference sequence). This CDR3 comprises 13 residues. In DNA, the CDR3 is TGTGCCAGCAGCGACAGGGGGTGGTACGAGCAGTACTTC. Translation: CASSDRGWYEQYF.

This clonotype was counted many times. The chain recombines TRBV6-2 or TRBV6-3 with TRBJ2-7, with 10 bases fitting TRBD1. Germline-derived CDR1 and CDR2 are MNHEY and SVGEGT. The CDR3 has 17 residues. J gave up 5 bases and V 4 bases, and 14 bases lay outside the gene matches. The CDR3 DNA sequence: TGTGCCAGCAGTTCTCTTAACTTGGACAGGGGGAACAACGAGCAGTACTTC. Translated: CASSSLNLDRGNNEQYF.

This clonotype was observed a few times. At one end, the junction sequence differs from germline, possibly due to a read error. The chain employs TRBV7-6 and TRBJ2-7; tentative D call: TRBD2 (7 bases). The CDR3 has 15 amino acids. Germline V gene lookup returns CDR1 SGHVS and CDR2 FNYEAQ. The CDR3: CASSLGGGGLDERYF. The CDR3 DNA follows: TGTGCCAGCAGCTTAGGGGGGGGCGGTCTCGACGAGCGGTACTTC.

This clonotype was picked up many times. This chain links TRBV27 with TRBJ2-7; TRBD2 matches 7 bases. Per the germline V gene, CDR1 is MNHEY and CDR2 is SMNVEV (reference sequence). The CDR3 has 16 residues. With 0 bases clipped from V and 0 bases from J, the junction kept 5 bases outside the gene matches. The CDR3 coding sequence is TGTGCCAGCAGTTTATCGTCCAGCGGGGTCTCCTACGAGCAGTACTTC. Its translation is CASSLSSSGVSYEQYF.

This clonotype was seen ten or more times. V is TRBV7-7 and J is TRBJ2-3; D may be TRBD1 (7 bases). Germline V gives CDR1 SSHAT, CDR2 FNYEAQ (reference sequence). CDR3 size: 14 residues. CDR3 nucleotide sequence: TGTGCTAGCGGACCAGGGGGATCAGCAGATACGCAGTATTTT. This translates into CASGPGGSADTQYF.

At least ten counts were recorded for this clonotype. The chain is built from TRBV19 and TRBJ1-2, with D possibly matching TRBD1 (5 bases). Germline V gene sequence: CDR1 LNHDA, CDR2 SQIVND (reference sequence). The CDR3 length is 10 residues. The V end was cut by 9 bases, the J end by 8 bases, with 10 bases between. The chain's CDR3 is CASNGDGYTF. The CDR3 coding sequence is TGTGCCAGCAACGGGGACGGCTACACCTTC. The entire variable domain, with the rest obtained from reference TRBV19 and TRBJ1-2, is as follows: DGGITQSPKYLFRKEGQNVTLSCEQNLNHDAMYWYRQDPGQGLRLIYYSQIVNDFQKGDIAEGYSVSREKKESFPLTVTSAQKNPTAFYLCASNGDGYTFGSGTRLTVV.

This clonotype was seen many times. The genes are TRBV27 and TRBJ1-5, with D uncertain. V was cut by 7 bases and J by 2 bases, with 12 bases left in between. This CDR3 has 14 amino acids. CDR1 is MNHEY and CDR2 is SMNVEV in the germline V gene (reference sequence). CDR3 loop: CASTPLGGNQPQHF. CDR3 coding DNA: TGTGCCAGCACCCCGCTGGGTGGCAATCAGCCCCAGCATTTT.

This clonotype was seen at least ten times. V is TRBV7-2 and J is TRBJ2-5; 11 bases are a match to TRBD1. The junction had 3 bases not matched to a gene; V was cut back by 5 bases and J by 1 base. Germline assignment: CDR1 SGHTA and CDR2 FQGNSA. The CDR3 loop spans 15 amino acids. The chain's CDR3 is CASSPGTGGQETQYF. The CDR3, as DNA: TGTGCCAGCAGCCCGGGGACAGGGGGCCAAGAGACCCAGTACTTC.

In its sample, this clonotype was seen many times. The chain links TRBV29-1 to TRBJ1-1; D unresolved. V gave up 6 bases and J gave up 1 base, with 12 bases separating them. Germline loops: CDR1 SQVTM, CDR2 ANQGSEA. This CDR3 has 13 amino acids. DNA for the CDR3: TGCAGCGTCGCCGTGGGGTCGAACACTGAAGCTTTCTTT. It codes for CSVAVGSNTEAFF. The full variable domain, its missing parts supplied by reference TRBV29-1 and TRBJ1-1, is SAVISQKPSRDICQRGTSLTIQCQVDSQVTMMFWYRQQPGQSLTLIATANQGSEATYESGFVIDKFPISRPNLTFSTLTVSNMSPEDSSIYLCSVAVGSNTEAFFGQGTRLTVV.

This clonotype was counted at least ten times. The V call is TRBV14, the J call TRBJ1-2; tentative D call: TRBD1 (5 bases). The CDR3 is 15 amino acids. CDR1 and CDR2 from the germline V gene are SGHDN and FVKESK. Trimming removed 3 bases from V and 4 bases from J, with 15 bases in between. The DNA of the CDR3 is TGTGCCAGCAGCCATTCATCAGGGAACCTCTATGGCTACACCTTC. Protein: CASSHSSGNLYGYTF.

This clonotype was counted many times. The chain recombines TRBV19 with TRBJ2-3; 12 bases agree with TRBD2. The CDR3 consists of 14 residues. Germline CDR1 reads LNHDA; CDR2 reads SQIVND (reference sequence). V gave up 6 bases and J gave up 6 bases; unmatched junction bases: 4. CDR3 residues: CASSPGLAGDTQYF. DNA for the CDR3: TGTGCCAGTAGCCCCGGACTAGCGGGGGATACGCAGTATTTT.

This clonotype was seen repeatedly, ten times or more. The chain recombines TRBV29-1 with TRBJ2-5, with D possibly matching TRBD1 (5 bases). Germline values: CDR1 SQVTM, CDR2 ANQGSEA. V was pared by 7 bases and J by 0 bases, with 12 bases between. This CDR3 has 13 amino acids. CDR3 nucleotide sequence: TGCAGCGGGGGCGGCGCATACCAAGAGACCCAGTACTTC. It specifies CSGGGAYQETQYF.

The sample holds many counts of this clonotype. J is TRBJ2-7 and V is TRBV6-1; 9 nucleotides match TRBD1. V trimming: 4 bases; J trimming: 7 bases; junction bases outside the gene matches: 11. The CDR3 loop spans 15 amino acids. The V gene's germline CDR1 is MNHNS and CDR2 SASEGT. The CDR3 nucleotides read TGTGCCAGCAGTGCCACACCGGGACAGGGAACGGAGCAGTACTTC. Translating gives CASSATPGQGTEQYF.

This clonotype was counted between two and nine times. This chain uses TRBV4-1 with TRBJ1-5; D may be TRBD1 (6 bases). The germline V gene encodes CDR1 MGHRA and CDR2 YSYEKL. The CDR3 runs 15 residues. V was trimmed by 1 base and J by 4 bases, leaving 11 bases between them. CDR3 residues: CASSQGGGINQPQHF. The DNA of the CDR3 is TGCGCCAGCAGCCAAGGGGGGGGCATAAATCAGCCCCAGCATTTT.

In this sample, this clonotype turned up many times. The rearrangement joins TRBV6-1 to TRBJ1-2; D uncertain. This CDR3 has 14 residues. Trimming removed 0 bases from V and 6 bases from J, with 11 bases in between. CDR1 MNHNS and CDR2 SASEGT come from the germline V gene. Written as DNA, the CDR3 is TGTGCCAGCAGTGAAGCGGGGTCGGCGAATGGCTACACCTTC. As protein: CASSEAGSANGYTF.